This TCR beta chain was identified in a study of T cell changes during pregnancy in multiple sclerosis. Profiled with immunoSEQ multiplex PCR; TCRdb holds only in-frame clones, not every one. The table lists approximately 22,000 clones, around four fifths of them singletons. V shed 4 bases, J shed 0 bases, and the junction held 14 bases outside the gene matches. The CDR3 runs to 18 residues. Germline lookup yields CDR1 SGHVS and CDR2 FNYEAQ. The genes are TRBV7-6 and TRBJ2-7; 8 bases match TRBD1. This material consisted of CD8+ T cells from peripheral blood mononuclear cells, taken in the first trimester of pregnancy. The receptor was isolated from a female donor in good health, enrolled as a control in a pregnancy study. The CDR3 DNA follows: TGTGCCAGCAGCTCCGATGAGATCGGACAGGGAAGCTCCTACGAGCAGTACTTC. It specifies CASSSDEIGQGSSYEQYF.